A single sample is the source of the 17 T cell receptor beta chains below, sequenced in a study of beta chain features in type 1 diabetes (dated by TCRdb to about 2018). Library generation was performed with the immunoSEQ multiplex PCR assay. The High Capacity cDNA Reverse Transcription Kit was used to reverse transcribe all of the isolated RNA, meaning that expressed TCRB transcripts were what got sequenced. TCRdb re-hosts the immuneACCESS table, in-frame sequences only. Its copies lack some clones; in the studies checked, an unresolved V gene accounts for under half of them, and the cause for the rest is not known. This sample gives around 690,000 clones in total; 12% of them show up just once. The ten largest clones take up 0.095% to 0.15% of the sample. The paper's findings and limits, for the study overall: A moderate but significant shortening of TCRB CDR3 length was observed in type 1 diabetes patients in all four CD4+ subsets.

Antigens for these TCRs are unknown. The sequencing sample was made of naive CD4+ T cells from blood. Taken with the paper, the label for cell subset or site translates to: true naive CD4+ T cells. The receptor set was obtained from a man between 25 and 39 years old with type 1 diabetes.

This chain connects TRBV7-2 to TRBJ2-3; 9 positions match TRBD2. Germline lookup yields CDR1 SGHTA and CDR2 FQGNSA. J was trimmed by 4 bases and V by 2 bases; bases with no gene match: 4. This CDR3 comprises 15 residues. This CDR3 is CASSLLAGSPDTQYF. The CDR3 DNA sequence: TGTGCCAGCAGCTTACTAGCGGGGTCCCCAGATACGCAGTATTTT. Filled out from reference TRBV7-2 and TRBJ2-3, the complete variable domain reads GAGVSQSPSNKVTEKGKDVELRCDPISGHTALYWYRQSLGQGLEFLIYFQGNSAPDKSGLPSDRFSAERTGGSVSTLTIQRTQQEDSAVYLCASSLLAGSPDTQYFGPGTRLTVL.

V usage is TRBV9 and J usage is TRBJ2-7; 7 bases agree with TRBD2. Germline V gene sequence: CDR1 SGDLS, CDR2 YYNGEE. V lost 0 bases to trimming and J lost 2 bases; unmatched junction nucleotides: 5. The CDR3 loop spans 15 amino acids. CDR3 bases: TGTGCCAGCAGCGTAGGAGAGCGGGGAGCCTACGAGCAGTACTTC. The encoded protein is CASSVGERGAYEQYF.

This clone was detected only a few times. The chain combines TRBV10-3 with TRBJ2-1; D unresolved. This CDR3 comprises 14 residues. Trimming stripped 10 bases from V and 2 bases from J, with 15 bases between. Germline lookup yields CDR1 ENHRY and CDR2 SYGVKD. The CDR3 protein is CATGDSVAYNEQFF. In DNA form, the CDR3 reads TGTGCCACTGGGGATTCGGTCGCCTACAATGAGCAGTTCTTC.

The chain is built from TRBV6-6 and TRBJ1-4, with D possibly being TRBD1 (6 bases). The CDR3 consists of 14 residues. Trimming took 6 bases from V and 6 from J, leaving 14 bases between them. Germline CDR1 reads MNHNY; CDR2 reads SVGAGI (reference sequence). As DNA, the CDR3 is TGTGCCAGCAGACAGGGCGGAGAGTATGAAAAACTGTTTTTT. This translates into CASRQGGEYEKLFF.

This clone turned up a few times. The gene calls are TRBV6-1 and TRBJ2-4; 9 nucleotides match TRBD1. The CDR3 runs 13 residues. From germline, CDR1 is MNHNS and CDR2 SASEGT. Unmatched junction bases numbered 5, after V lost 7 bases and J lost 7 bases. CDR3 region: CASTPDRGNIQYF. CDR3 DNA sequence: TGTGCCAGCACTCCGGACAGGGGTAACATTCAGTACTTC.

The chain links TRBV14 to TRBJ1-6; D is unclear. Germline-derived CDR1 and CDR2 are SGHDN and FVKESK. Between the trimmed V and J ends, which lost 2 bases and 7 bases, there was a span of 6 bases. The CDR3 is 13 residues long. The CDR3 nucleotides are TGTGCCAGCAGCCAACTGCTCAATTCACCCCTCCACTTT. It encodes CASSQLLNSPLHF.

Only a few counts were recorded for this clone. The chain couples TRBV15 to TRBJ1-2; D might be TRBD1 (5 bases). The ends were cut back, 3 bases at V and 4 bases at J, with 15 bases in the middle. The CDR3 has 15 amino acids. Germline V gene lookup returns CDR1 LNHNV and CDR2 YYDKDF (reference sequence). CDR3 protein: CATSSHYDRPYGYTF. CDR3 bases: TGTGCCACCAGCAGCCATTACGACAGACCCTATGGCTACACCTTC. The entire variable domain, with the rest obtained from reference TRBV15 and TRBJ1-2, is as follows: DAMVIQNPRYQVTQFGKPVTLSCSQTLNHNVMYWYQQKSSQAPKLLFHYYDKDFNNEADTPDNFQSRRPNTSFCFLDIRSPGLGDTAMYLCATSSHYDRPYGYTFGSGTRLTVV.

The chain recombines TRBV23-1 with TRBJ2-3, with TRBD2 matching 10 bases. TRBV23-1 is an open reading frame whose function is uncertain. This CDR3 contains 22 residues. V gave up 3 bases and J gave up 3 bases; unmatched junction bases: 24. The CDR3 coding sequence is TGCGCCAGCAGTCACCAAAATCCCCTCCCGGTACGGACAGCGGGGGGGACAGATACGCAGTATTTT. The encoded protein is CASSHQNPLPVRTAGGTDTQYF.

This clone was seen a few times. The chain couples TRBV5-1 to TRBJ2-2; 10 bases align to TRBD2. CDR1 is SGHRS, CDR2 YFSETQ, per germline. The CDR3 has 16 residues. The V and J ends lost 4 bases and 1 base, in that order; junction bases with no gene match: 4. In DNA, the CDR3 is TGCGCCAGCAGCCCGCCTAGCGGGAGGAACACCGGGGAGCTGTTTTTT. Translating gives CASSPPSGRNTGELFF.

The DNA for the CDR3 is TGTGCCAGCAGTCGACGGGACAGCCTCTCTGGGGCCAACGTCCTGACTTTC. This translates into CASSRRDSLSGANVLTF. This rearrangement joins TRBV27 to TRBJ2-6; the match to TRBD1 covers 7 bases. The CDR3 covers 17 residues. CDR1 and CDR2 from the germline V gene are MNHEY and SMNVEV (reference sequence). Trimming cost V 5 bases and J 0 bases; bases outside gene matches: 7.

This clone has only a few counts. This chain joins TRBV15 and TRBJ1-6, with 9 bases lining up with TRBD1. CDR1 LNHNV and CDR2 YYDKDF come from the germline V gene (reference sequence). The CDR3 loop spans 15 amino acids. With V trimmed by 0 bases and J by 10 bases, 4 bases remained unmatched. This chain's CDR3 is CATSREGQGRSPLHF. Here the CDR3 DNA reads TGTGCCACCAGCAGAGAAGGACAGGGGCGCTCACCCCTCCACTTT.

This clone has only a few counts. The rearrangement uses TRBV7-9 and TRBJ1-4; a possible D gene is TRBD1 (6 bases). Trimming removed 4 bases at V and 7 bases at J, with 13 bases between. The V gene's germline CDR1 is SEHNR and CDR2 FQNEAQ (reference sequence). This CDR3 has 14 residues. The DNA of the CDR3 is TGTGCCAGCAGCTGGACAGTGGGAGGTGAAAAACTGTTTTTT. This translates into CASSWTVGGEKLFF.

The chain carries TRBV25-1 and TRBJ2-5, with 7 bases identical to TRBD1. CDR1 MGHDK and CDR2 SYGVNS come from the germline V gene. The CDR3 contains 13 residues. Unmatched junction bases numbered 10, after V lost 10 bases and J lost 5 bases. In DNA form, the CDR3 reads TGTGCCACCCGGACCCAGGGGGAGGAGACCCAGTACTTC. It codes for CATRTQGEETQYF.

This clone was observed a handful of times. This chain uses TRBV7-9 with TRBJ2-7; tentatively, D is TRBD1 or TRBD2 (5 bases each). V lost 1 base and J 4 bases, leaving 14 bases between the germline ends. Germline CDR1 and CDR2: SEHNR and FQNEAQ (reference sequence). The CDR3 contains 15 residues. CDR3 DNA sequence: TGTGCCAGCAGCTTAGAGGGACGGCGAGCTTACGAGCAGTACTTC. Its translation: CASSLEGRRAYEQYF. Together with reference TRBV7-9 and TRBJ2-7, the CDR3 gives the full variable domain: DTGVSQNPRHKITKRGQNVTFRCDPISEHNRLYWYRQTLGQGPEFLTYFQNEAQLEKSRLLSDRFSAERPKGSFSTLEIQRTEQGDSAMYLCASSLEGRRAYEQYFGPGTRLTVT.

The sample holds a few counts of this clone. The J gene is TRBJ2-1, the V gene TRBV12-5; TRBD1 matches at 11 bases. V gave up 5 bases and J gave up 9 bases; unmatched junction bases: 6. From germline, CDR1 is LGHNT and CDR2 FRNRAP. This CDR3 is built from 14 residues. The CDR3 nucleotides read TGTGCTAGTGGTCCGGGACAGGGGGTCACTGAGCAGTTCTTC. Translation gives CASGPGQGVTEQFF.

This chain links TRBV18 with TRBJ2-5; TRBD1 agrees at 8 bases. Trimming removed 0 bases from V and 1 base from J; junction bases left unmatched: 10. The CDR3 is 18 residues long. The germline CDR1 and CDR2 sequences are KGHSH and LQKENI. CDR3 nucleotides: TGTGCCAGCTCACCACCTTCTTCAGGGGGCCAGGTCCAAGAGACCCAGTACTTC. Amino acid sequence: CASSPPSSGGQVQETQYF. Supplemented by reference TRBV18 and TRBJ2-5, the full variable domain reads NAGVMQNPRHLVRRRGQEARLRCSPMKGHSHVYWYRQLPEEGLKFMVYLQKENIIDESGMPKERFSAEFPKEGPSILRIQQVVRGDSAAYFCASSPPSSGGQVQETQYFGPGTRLLVL.

This clone was observed a few times. The chain uses TRBV28 and TRBJ1-3, with TRBD1 identical over 8 bases. The CDR3 length is 16 residues. CDR1 MDHEN and CDR2 SYDVKM come from the germline V gene. V shed 4 bases, J shed 4 bases, and the junction held 9 bases outside the gene matches. CDR3 bases: TGTGCCAGCAGTTGGCGGGCGGACAGGGTCGGAAACACCATATATTTT. It encodes CASSWRADRVGNTIYF.